This T cell receptor beta chain emerged from a study of spatial heterogeneity in lung cancer (dated by TCRdb to the late 2010s). With regard to the full study: Samples were obtained from 72 patients with early-stage, untreated non-small cell lung cancer from the lung TRACERx cohort. Follow-up PBMC samples were sequenced whenever available, and the median time to follow-up was about two years after resection. Beta-chain transcripts were consistently detected in greater numbers than alpha-chain transcripts, which likely reflected higher beta-chain transcript abundance. In the raw uncorrected reads, each unique combination of TCR and UMI appeared more than ten times on average. In non-small cell lung cancer, the study quantitatively compared TCR alpha and beta repertoires across several tumor regions, matched nontumor lung, and blood. Nonsynonymous mutation counts, determined by whole-exome sequencing of tumor tissue, were related to TCR repertoire features. Both alpha and beta chains were TCR-sequenced in samples taken at surgery, namely 220 tumor regions, 62 to 70 matched nontumor lung samples and 56 PBMC samples.

A note on this clonotype: The antigen it binds to is not known. Likely a read error: the CDR3 ends without its conserved phenylalanine or tryptophan.

The CDR3 sequence runs 13 residues, both termini included. CDR3 DNA only is kept here, 39 bases in frame from base 1. Between the V and J ends, shortened by 5 bases and 7 bases respectively, the junction contains 18 bases. The germline V gene (reference sequence) supplies CDR1 DFQATT and CDR2 SNEGSKA. Taken with the paper, the label for time point translates to: blood at routine non-recurrence follow-up after resection. For TCR sequencing, whole RNA was extracted from tumor and nontumor lung tissue, or from cryopreserved PBMC samples, and no cell sorting was done. Only patients for whom sufficient RNA was available from at least two tumor regions were selected for TCR sequencing. Receptors were amplified or captured by 5' RACE. Sequencing was carried out with a NextSeq 500. The TCR library protocol attached a unique molecular identifier to each TCR cDNA molecule to allow correction of PCR and sequencing errors. As for how the authors treated the data: Decombinator tools were used for TCR identification, UMI-based error correction and CDR3 extraction. Expanded TCRs were defined as those above a frequency of 2 per 1,000, corresponding to the top 1% of the tumor frequency distribution. Each repertoire was subsampled 100 times to 5,000 TCRs, after which Renyi diversity was computed with the R vegan package. CDR3 similarity networks were built from amino acid triplet string-kernel similarity, connecting CDR3s with pairwise similarity above 0.82. TCRdb's own reprocessing of the public reads used fastp at Q25 and MiXCR and kept productive beta chains. Every distinct CDR3 protein forms one entry, paired with its most common genes and DNA. The V and J calls were determined by TCRdb, not by the authors. The sample yields about 41,000 distinct CDR3 sequences; 8% to 11% were counted once. Of the sample, 15% to 20% falls within the top ten clones.

Broad study findings and their caveats: Ubiquitous expanded tumor TCRs were detected in blood more often at tumor resection than at routine follow-up. Additional single-cell paired TCR alpha and beta sequencing was considered necessary to confirm, at a functional level, the hypothesis that regional TCRs recognize regional mutations. Only roughly 15 patients were included in comparisons of baseline and follow-up blood repertoires.

The sequences come from PBMCs, collected at follow-up. This TCR came from a female donor with early-stage non-small cell lung cancer. This chain is built from TRBV20-1 and TRBJ2-7; the D gene is perhaps TRBD2, on 7 matching bases. The CDR3: CSAPSVGGREQYS. At the DNA level, the sequence is TGCAGTGCTCCCTCCGTGGGGGGGCGGGAGCAGTACTCC.